A selection of T cell receptor beta chains follows, all from one sample in a study of T cell responses to AZD1222 COVID-19 vaccine. Only in-frame clones appear in the TCRdb table, and some are missing; sequencing was by immunoSEQ multiplex PCR. There are tens of thousands of clones in the sample; 89% occur only once, and roughly 5.3% lies in the top ten. This material consisted of peripheral blood, taken 28 days after the second AZD1222 dose. These receptor sequences come from an adult who received the AZD1222 COVID-19 vaccine. The CDR3 runs from the conserved cysteine through the conserved F or W. Each record gives: V gene, J gene, D gene, clone size, CDR3 DNA, CDR3 protein. A D gene is named only where the DNA matches it firmly. The listing skips clone size in some rows; elsewhere it reads once, few, many or a size class.

V gene: TRBV4-2
J gene: TRBJ1-3
D gene: NA
clone size: NA
CDR3 DNA: TGTGCCAGCAGCCAAGCCGTAGAGGGGGCTGGAAACACCATATATTTT
CDR3 protein: CASSQAVEGAGNTIYF

V gene: TRBV4-1
J gene: TRBJ2-3
D gene: TRBD2
clone size: NA
CDR3 DNA: TGCGCCAGCAGCCAATTATTGAGGCTAGCGGAGAACACAGATACGCAGTATTTT
CDR3 protein: CASSQLLRLAENTDTQYF

V gene: TRBV5-6
J gene: TRBJ1-1
D gene: NA
clone size: NA
CDR3 DNA: TGTGCCAGCAGTCGAAGGGGAGGCGGCACTGAAGCTTTCTTT
CDR3 protein: CASSRRGGGTEAFF

V gene: TRBV7-2
J gene: TRBJ2-3
D gene: TRBD2
clone size: NA
CDR3 DNA: TGTGCCAGCACCAGTCTAGCGGGGGCTATCACAGATACGCAGTATTTT
CDR3 protein: CASTSLAGAITDTQYF

V gene: TRBV5-1
J gene: TRBJ1-4
D gene: NA
clone size: NA
CDR3 DNA: TGCGCCAGCAGCTTGGTGTTTTCAACTAATGAAAAACTGTTTTTT
CDR3 protein: CASSLVFSTNEKLFF

V gene: TRBV25-1
J gene: TRBJ2-3
D gene: NA
clone size: once
CDR3 DNA: TGTGCCAGCAGTGACCTGGACACATACACAGATACGCAGTATTTT
CDR3 protein: CASSDLDTYTDTQYF

V gene: TRBV13
J gene: TRBJ2-1
D gene: TRBD2
clone size: NA
CDR3 DNA: TGTGCCAGCAGGTCGGGGGGACCGAGCTCCTACAATGAGCAGTTCTTC
CDR3 protein: CASRSGGPSSYNEQFF

V gene: TRBV10-2
J gene: TRBJ2-1
D gene: TRBD2
clone size: once
CDR3 DNA: TGCGCCAGCAGACCAACCGGGACTAGCGGCAATGAGCAGTTCTTC
CDR3 protein: CASRPTGTSGNEQFF

V gene: TRBV5-1
J gene: TRBJ2-1
D gene: TRBD2
clone size: NA
CDR3 DNA: TGCGCCAGCAGCTCCCCGGGGAGGTCAGCGGGGGGGCTCAATGAGCAGTTCTTC
CDR3 protein: CASSSPGRSAGGLNEQFF

V gene: TRBV6-5
J gene: TRBJ2-3
D gene: TRBD1
clone size: NA
CDR3 DNA: TGTGCCAGCAGGTTGACAGGGCTCACAGATACGCAGTATTTT
CDR3 protein: CASRLTGLTDTQYF

V gene: TRBV6-5
J gene: TRBJ1-6
D gene: NA
clone size: NA
CDR3 DNA: TGTGCCAGCAGTTACTCGGGAGAGGGCAATAATTCACCCCTCCACTTT
CDR3 protein: CASSYSGEGNNSPLHF

V gene: TRBV7-2
J gene: TRBJ2-7
D gene: TRBD2
clone size: NA
CDR3 DNA: TGTGCCAGCAGCTTAGCGGGGACTAGCGGAACCTACGAGCAGTACTTC
CDR3 protein: CASSLAGTSGTYEQYF

V gene: TRBV9
J gene: TRBJ2-3
D gene: TRBD2
clone size: NA
CDR3 DNA: TGTGCCAGCTCTCGGGGGGGTAGGAACACAGATACGCAGTATTTT
CDR3 protein: CASSRGGRNTDTQYF

V gene: TRBV19
J gene: TRBJ2-3
D gene: NA
clone size: NA
CDR3 DNA: TGTGCCAGTAGTAACCTTCCGGACAGCACAGATACGCAGTATTTT
CDR3 protein: CASSNLPDSTDTQYF

V gene: TRBV5-4
J gene: TRBJ1-6
D gene: TRBD1
clone size: NA
CDR3 DNA: TGTGCCAGCAGCGGACAGGGGCGAGTGAATTCACCCCTCCACTTT
CDR3 protein: CASSGQGRVNSPLHF

V gene: TRBV25-1
J gene: TRBJ2-7
D gene: NA
clone size: NA
CDR3 DNA: TGTGCCAGCCTTGCCGGACCCTACGAGCAGTACTTC
CDR3 protein: CASLAGPYEQYF

V gene: TRBV4-1
J gene: TRBJ2-7
D gene: TRBD1
clone size: NA
CDR3 DNA: TGCGCCAGCAGCCAAGAACCCCACGCCGGGACAGGGTTTAGGCACGAGCAGTACTTC
CDR3 protein: CASSQEPHAGTGFRHEQYF

V gene: TRBV7-9
J gene: TRBJ2-2
D gene: TRBD2
clone size: NA
CDR3 DNA: TGTGCCAGCAGCTCCTCCCTTGGACTAGCAGTGAACACCGGGGAGCTGTTTTTT
CDR3 protein: CASSSSLGLAVNTGELFF

V gene: TRBV3-1/TRBV3-2
J gene: TRBJ1-1
D gene: NA
clone size: NA
CDR3 DNA: TGTGCCAGCAGCCAAGACTTAGACGGGGACACTGAAGCTTTCTTT
CDR3 protein: CASSQDLDGDTEAFF

V gene: TRBV5-1
J gene: TRBJ2-5
D gene: NA
clone size: once
CDR3 DNA: TGCGCCAGCAGCTTGGCGGTGTCCCAAGAGACCCAGTACTTC
CDR3 protein: CASSLAVSQETQYF

V gene: TRBV12-3/TRBV12-4
J gene: TRBJ2-7
D gene: NA
clone size: NA
CDR3 DNA: TGTGCCAGCAGGCCCGGGACGGTATACGAGCAGTACTTC
CDR3 protein: CASRPGTVYEQYF

V gene: TRBV13
J gene: TRBJ2-7
D gene: TRBD1
clone size: NA
CDR3 DNA: TGTGCCAGCAGCTTAGGTCTTAGGGGACAGGGGACTTACGAGCAGTACTTC
CDR3 protein: CASSLGLRGQGTYEQYF

V gene: TRBV28
J gene: TRBJ1-6
D gene: NA
clone size: NA
CDR3 DNA: TGTGCCAGCAGCCGGACAACCCTTAATTCACCCCTCCACTTT
CDR3 protein: CASSRTTLNSPLHF

V gene: TRBV29-1
J gene: TRBJ2-2
D gene: NA
clone size: NA
CDR3 DNA: TGCAGCGTTGATACAGGGTATACCGGGGAGCTGTTTTTT
CDR3 protein: CSVDTGYTGELFF

V gene: TRBV19
J gene: TRBJ2-7
D gene: NA
clone size: once
CDR3 DNA: TGTGCCAGTAGTATAGGGTCCCCAAGACAGTACGAGCAGTACTTC
CDR3 protein: CASSIGSPRQYEQYF

V gene: TRBV6-5
J gene: TRBJ2-7
D gene: TRBD2
clone size: NA
CDR3 DNA: TGTGCCAGCAGAGCGGGACTAGCGGCATACGAGCAGTACTTC
CDR3 protein: CASRAGLAAYEQYF

V gene: TRBV7-2
J gene: TRBJ2-7
D gene: NA
clone size: NA
CDR3 DNA: TGTGCCAGCAGCTTAGGTCAGAGCTCCTACGAGCAGTACTTC
CDR3 protein: CASSLGQSSYEQYF

V gene: TRBV5-6
J gene: TRBJ1-5
D gene: TRBD1
clone size: NA
CDR3 DNA: TGTGCCAGCAGCTTGGGATCAGGGGGCCGGCAGCCCCAGCATTTT
CDR3 protein: CASSLGSGGRQPQHF

V gene: TRBV5-4
J gene: TRBJ2-3
D gene: NA
clone size: NA
CDR3 DNA: TGTGCCACGGGCAGCCAGAGCACAGATACGCAGTATTTT
CDR3 protein: CATGSQSTDTQYF

V gene: TRBV9
J gene: TRBJ1-2
D gene: TRBD1
clone size: NA
CDR3 DNA: TGTGCCAGCAGACCGGGACAGGACTATGGCTACACCTTC
CDR3 protein: CASRPGQDYGYTF

V gene: TRBV7-3
J gene: TRBJ2-3
D gene: TRBD2
clone size: NA
CDR3 DNA: TGTGCCAGCAGCTTAAAGCGGGGAGATACGCAGTATTTT
CDR3 protein: CASSLKRGDTQYF

V gene: TRBV7-3
J gene: TRBJ2-7
D gene: TRBD1
clone size: NA
CDR3 DNA: TGTGCCAGCAGCTTACATGGACAGGGGGCCCACGAGCAGTACTTC
CDR3 protein: CASSLHGQGAHEQYF

V gene: TRBV9
J gene: TRBJ1-1
D gene: TRBD1
clone size: NA
CDR3 DNA: TGTGCCAGCAGCGTAGTTCAGGGGGGCACTGAAGCTTTCTTT
CDR3 protein: CASSVVQGGTEAFF

V gene: TRBV12-3/TRBV12-4
J gene: TRBJ2-2
D gene: NA
clone size: NA
CDR3 DNA: TGTGCCAGCAGCGCGTACACCGGGGAGCTGTTTTTT
CDR3 protein: CASSAYTGELFF

V gene: TRBV28
J gene: TRBJ2-6
D gene: NA
clone size: once
CDR3 DNA: TGTGCCAGCAGTTTATTCTATTTGGTGGTCGGGCTAGATCCTGGGGCCAACGTCCTGACTTTC
CDR3 protein: CASSLFYLVVGLDPGANVLTF

V gene: TRBV19
J gene: TRBJ2-1
D gene: NA
clone size: NA
CDR3 DNA: TGTGCCACCGCGGGTTGGGCGGGTGAGCAGTTCTTC
CDR3 protein: CATAGWAGEQFF

V gene: TRBV7-8
J gene: TRBJ1-5
D gene: NA
clone size: NA
CDR3 DNA: TGTGCCAGCAGCCCTGACACACGAAATCAGCCCCAGCATTTT
CDR3 protein: CASSPDTRNQPQHF

V gene: TRBV29-1
J gene: TRBJ2-3
D gene: TRBD2
clone size: NA
CDR3 DNA: TGCAGCGTTCCCAGAGCGGGGGGGCGCACAGATACGCAGTATTTT
CDR3 protein: CSVPRAGGRTDTQYF

V gene: TRBV4-3
J gene: TRBJ2-1
D gene: TRBD1
clone size: once
CDR3 DNA: TGCGCCAGCAGCCCAGCAGGGGCAGGGGGCCGAAGCTCCTACAATGAGCAGTTCTTC
CDR3 protein: CASSPAGAGGRSSYNEQFF

V gene: TRBV4-1
J gene: TRBJ1-3
D gene: NA
clone size: NA
CDR3 DNA: TGCGCCAGCAGCCAAGAAAGGGGAGGCTCTGGAAACACCATATATTTT
CDR3 protein: CASSQERGGSGNTIYF

V gene: TRBV24-1
J gene: TRBJ2-5
D gene: TRBD2
clone size: NA
CDR3 DNA: TGTGCCACCAGTGAGACGGGGGGGCTAGAGACCCAGTACTTC
CDR3 protein: CATSETGGLETQYF

V gene: TRBV7-9
J gene: TRBJ1-2
D gene: NA
clone size: NA
CDR3 DNA: TGTGCCAGCAGCTTAGGTATTGCAGAAGGCTATGGCTACACCTTC
CDR3 protein: CASSLGIAEGYGYTF

V gene: TRBV12-3/TRBV12-4
J gene: TRBJ2-3
D gene: NA
clone size: NA
CDR3 DNA: TGTGCCAGCAGTTCCGACGCGGGTACGCAGTATTTT
CDR3 protein: CASSSDAGTQYF

V gene: TRBV30
J gene: TRBJ2-3
D gene: NA
clone size: NA
CDR3 DNA: TGTGCCTGGAGTGAGACCAGCTCATGGCAGTATTTT
CDR3 protein: CAWSETSSWQYF

V gene: TRBV19
J gene: TRBJ1-5
D gene: NA
clone size: NA
CDR3 DNA: TGTGCCAGTAGTATTATATCAGGGGCCGAGGGCAATCAGCCCCAGCATTTT
CDR3 protein: CASSIISGAEGNQPQHF

V gene: TRBV6-5
J gene: TRBJ2-2
D gene: TRBD1
clone size: once
CDR3 DNA: TGTGCCAGCAGCCAACAGGGGACGAACACCGGGGAGCTGTTTTTT
CDR3 protein: CASSQQGTNTGELFF

V gene: TRBV12-5
J gene: TRBJ1-4
D gene: NA
clone size: NA
CDR3 DNA: TGTGCTAGTGGACAGCTTAATGAAAAACTGTTTTTT
CDR3 protein: CASGQLNEKLFF

V gene: TRBV15
J gene: TRBJ1-4
D gene: NA
clone size: few
CDR3 DNA: TGTGCCACCAGCAGAGTCTTGGAGGAAAAACTGTTTTTT
CDR3 protein: CATSRVLEEKLFF

V gene: TRBV27
J gene: TRBJ2-1
D gene: TRBD2
clone size: NA
CDR3 DNA: TGTGCCAGCAGTTTGGGCGGGGGGACCTACAATGAGCAGTTCTTC
CDR3 protein: CASSLGGGTYNEQFF

V gene: TRBV7-9
J gene: TRBJ2-3
D gene: NA
clone size: NA
CDR3 DNA: TGTGCCAGCAGCTCAGTCCCAGATACGCAGTATTTT
CDR3 protein: CASSSVPDTQYF

V gene: TRBV11-1
J gene: TRBJ2-7
D gene: TRBD1
clone size: NA
CDR3 DNA: TGTGCCAGCAGCCCACAGGACAGGTACTCCTACGAGCAGTACTTC
CDR3 protein: CASSPQDRYSYEQYF